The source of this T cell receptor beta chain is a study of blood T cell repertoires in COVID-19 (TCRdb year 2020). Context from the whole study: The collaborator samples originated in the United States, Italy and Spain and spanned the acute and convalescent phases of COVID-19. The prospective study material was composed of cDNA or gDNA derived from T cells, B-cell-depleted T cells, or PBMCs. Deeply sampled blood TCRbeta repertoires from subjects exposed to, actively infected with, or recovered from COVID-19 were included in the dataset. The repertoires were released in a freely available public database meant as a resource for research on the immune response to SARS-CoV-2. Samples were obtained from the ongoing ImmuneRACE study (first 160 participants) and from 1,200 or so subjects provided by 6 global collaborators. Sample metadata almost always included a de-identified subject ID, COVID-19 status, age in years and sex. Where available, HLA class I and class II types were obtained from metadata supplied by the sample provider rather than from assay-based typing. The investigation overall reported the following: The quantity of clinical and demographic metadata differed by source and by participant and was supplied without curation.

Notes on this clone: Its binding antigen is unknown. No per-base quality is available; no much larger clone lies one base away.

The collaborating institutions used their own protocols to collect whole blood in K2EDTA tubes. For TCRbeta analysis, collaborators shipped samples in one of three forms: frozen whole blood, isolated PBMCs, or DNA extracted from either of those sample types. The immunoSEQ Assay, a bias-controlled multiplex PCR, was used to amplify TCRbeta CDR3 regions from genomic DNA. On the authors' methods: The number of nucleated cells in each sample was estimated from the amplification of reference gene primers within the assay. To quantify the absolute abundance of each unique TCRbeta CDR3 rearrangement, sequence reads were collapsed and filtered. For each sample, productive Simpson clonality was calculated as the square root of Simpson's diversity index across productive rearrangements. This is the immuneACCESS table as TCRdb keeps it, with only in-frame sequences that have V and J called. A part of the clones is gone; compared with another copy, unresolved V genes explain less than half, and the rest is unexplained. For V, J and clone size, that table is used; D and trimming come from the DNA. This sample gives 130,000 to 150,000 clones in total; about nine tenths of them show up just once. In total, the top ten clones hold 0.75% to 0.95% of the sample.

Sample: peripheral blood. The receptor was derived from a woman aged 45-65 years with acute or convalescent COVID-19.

This receptor carries the CDR3 CATSGTGGTQYF. The DNA sequence is as follows: TGTGCCACCAGTGGCACAGGGGGGACCCAGTACTTC. The chain is made from TRBV24-1 and TRBJ2-5, with TRBD1 identical over 8 junction bases. The germline V gene gives CDR1 as KGHDR and CDR2 as SFDVKD. The CDR3 starts with the cysteine, ends with the phenylalanine, and has 12 residues. Of all the DNA, just the CDR3 is kept, 36 bases in frame from base 1. Here V drops 5 bases and J drops 7 bases, and the junction holds 2 bases not matched to any gene.